Following are 3 T cell receptor beta chains from one sample sequenced in a study of T cells in Graves' hyperthyroidism and ophthalmopathy (dated by TCRdb to between 2017 and 2020). Libraries were made using multiplex PCR. For sequencing, an Illumina HiSeq 2000 was employed. Amplification of TCR beta CDR3 regions was carried out from RNA transcripts. The first round of RT-PCR for the TCR CDR3 was performed with the HTBI primer set and the Qiagen OneStep RT-PCR kit. The public reads were reprocessed in TCRdb via fastp at Q25 and MiXCR, keeping in-frame beta chains. Duplicate CDR3 protein sequences are folded into a single record with the most common DNA and genes. For this sample there are hundreds of thousands of distinct CDR3 sequences; about 15% appear just once. Jointly, the top ten make up about an eighth of the sample. The sequenced material came from blood. The source is a woman in her 50s with Graves' ophthalmopathy.

This clonotype showed up many times. V and J are TRBV12-3 or TRBV12-4 and TRBJ1-1, with a weak D call TRBD1 (5 bases). CDR3 length equals 15 residues. Trimming removed 1 base at V and 3 bases at J, with 12 bases between. For the CDR3, the DNA is TGTGCCAGCAGTTTAGTATGGGGGGACTACACTGAAGCTTTCTTT. It specifies CASSLVWGDYTEAFF.

There are many counts of this clonotype. For the CDR3, the DNA is TGTGCCAGCAAGGGGACACCCTCAGGCGAGCAGTACTTC. Protein product: CASKGTPSGEQYF. V and J are TRBV2 and TRBJ2-7, with D possibly matching TRBD1 (6 bases). Trimming pared 7 bases from V and 6 bases from J, leaving 16 bases between. Germline values: CDR1 SNHLY, CDR2 FYNNEI. This CDR3 has 13 residues.

CDR3 coding DNA: TGTGCCAGTAGTATTCACCTCCCCACACAGGAAGAGTATGGCTACACCTTC. Amino acid sequence: CASSIHLPTQEEYGYTF. This rearrangement joins TRBV19 to TRBJ1-2; perhaps TRBD1 as D (5 bases). V lost 3 bases and J lost 5, with 22 bases in between. The CDR3 is 17 amino acids. Germline V gene sequence: CDR1 LNHDA, CDR2 SQIVND (reference sequence).